The 22 T cell receptor beta chains below all came from one sample that was sequenced in a study of cytomegalovirus exposure and HLA in healthy donors listed by TCRdb under 2017. The library was produced with the immunoSEQ multiplex PCR assay. For the multiplex PCR, a mixture combining 60 forward primers for TCR Vbeta segments and 13 reverse primers for TCR Jbeta segments was used. The source is immuneACCESS, and TCRdb retained only in-frame sequences with V and J called. Part of the clones is not carried over; for the studies checked, unresolved V genes explain less than half of this, and the remainder is unexplained. The sample table holds hundreds of thousands of clones, of which approximately 90% were seen once. Of the sample, approximately 1% falls within the top ten clones. Material for sequencing was PBMCs. These receptors came from a woman under 30 in good health and CMV-seronegative.

This clone was seen a few times. The chain carries TRBV6-4 and TRBJ2-3, with TRBD2 as a possible D gene (6 bases). The ends were cut back, 0 bases at V and 2 bases at J, with 12 bases in the middle. Germline V gene data show CDR1 as MRHNA and CDR2 as SNTAGT. The length of the CDR3 is 16 residues. DNA for the CDR3: TGTGCCAGCAGTGACTCCTCCGGAGGGGACACAGATACGCAGTATTTT. Translating it yields CASSDSSGGDTDTQYF.

V and J are TRBV29-1 and TRBJ2-5; 8 bases match TRBD2. This CDR3 contains 12 residues. Germline CDR1 and CDR2: SQVTM and ANQGSEA. The junction had 5 bases not matched to a gene; V was cut back by 6 bases and J by 5 bases. The CDR3 DNA sequence: TGCAGCGTAAATAGCGGGGCCGAGACCCAGTACTTC. Its translation: CSVNSGAETQYF.

The chain joins TRBV13 to TRBJ1-1; 8 bases match TRBD1. This CDR3 contains 14 residues. Germline trimming cut 5 bases from V and 4 bases from J; bases unmatched to any gene: 6. Looked up from germline, CDR1 is PRHDT and CDR2 is FYEKMQ (reference sequence). The CDR3 loop is CASSAGQGATEAFF. CDR3 DNA: TGTGCCAGCAGCGCTGGACAGGGAGCCACTGAAGCTTTCTTT.

The count of this clone is one. This chain connects TRBV5-1 to TRBJ2-7; TRBD1 aligns across 11 bases. The CDR3 is 14 amino acids. Germline V CDR1 and CDR2: SGHRS, YFSETQ. Germline trimming cut 5 bases from V and 6 bases from J; bases unmatched to any gene: 7. The CDR3 reads CASRAGTGGSEQYF. The CDR3 DNA reads as TGCGCCAGCAGGGCCGGGACAGGGGGTAGCGAGCAGTACTTC.

The chain joins TRBV15 to TRBJ2-7; a weak D match, TRBD2 (5 bases). The V end was cut by 0 bases, the J end by 7 bases, with 13 bases between. The CDR3 sequence is 14 residues long. The V gene's germline CDR1 is LNHNV and CDR2 YYDKDF (reference sequence). The CDR3 spells CATSRDKGPGEQYF. CDR3 in DNA: TGTGCCACCAGCAGAGATAAAGGCCCGGGGGAGCAGTACTTC.

A few counts support this clone. This chain joins TRBV6-5 and TRBJ1-1; D remains unclear. The CDR3 loop spans 13 amino acids. The germline V gene has CDR1 MNHEY and CDR2 SVGAGI. V lost 5 bases to trimming and J lost 5 bases, with 12 bases between them. Here the CDR3 reads CASSKMLSTEAFF. DNA of the CDR3: TGTGCCAGCAGTAAAATGTTATCGACTGAAGCTTTCTTT.

This clone has just one count. The germline gene is not matched at one end of the junction; a read error may be the cause. The chain uses TRBV13 and TRBJ2-7, with 8 bases aligning to TRBD2. The CDR3 spans 16 residues. Germline CDR1 is PRHDT and CDR2 is FYEKMQ (reference sequence). The CDR3 nucleotides read TGTGCCAGCAGCTTAGTAGGCGGGAGGCCCCCCTACGAGCAGCACTTC. It translates to CASSLVGGRPPYEQHF.

The chain combines TRBV27 with TRBJ2-7; the D gene is possibly TRBD1 (5 bases). Germline-derived CDR1 and CDR2 are MNHEY and SMNVEV (reference sequence). The CDR3 sequence is 14 residues long. Between the trimmed V and J ends, which lost 5 bases and 2 bases, there was a span of 13 bases. The CDR3 sequence is CASSHQGFAYEQYF. The CDR3 nucleotides are TGTGCCAGCAGTCATCAGGGCTTTGCCTACGAGCAGTACTTC.

J is TRBJ2-5 and V is TRBV7-9, with D perhaps matching TRBD2 (6 bases). CDR3 length: 15 amino acids. Germline loops: CDR1 SEHNR, CDR2 FQNEAQ (reference sequence). Trimming stripped 4 bases from V and 2 bases from J, with 14 bases between. The CDR3 region has the DNA TGTGCCAGCAGCTCGGCGGGGCCGGTACAAGAGACCCAGTACTTC. It codes for CASSSAGPVQETQYF.

The chain employs TRBV29-1 and TRBJ2-1, with TRBD2 matching 9 bases. Germline-derived CDR1 and CDR2 are SQVTM and ANQGSEA. The CDR3 runs to 12 residues. Trimming took 7 bases from V and 15 from J; bases not matched to a gene: 13. The CDR3 DNA reads as TGCAGCGCGGCCCCTAGCGGGACTGGGGGGTTCTTC. Protein sequence: CSAAPSGTGGFF.

The chain couples TRBV7-8 to TRBJ2-7, with TRBD2 matching over 12 bases. From germline, CDR1 is SGHVS and CDR2 FQNEAQ. Unmatched junction bases numbered 9, after V lost 2 bases and J lost 7 bases. The CDR3 contains 16 residues. As DNA, the CDR3 is TGTGCCAGCAGCTTACGGTTCGCTAGCGGGAGGGGAGAGCAGTACTTC. Translation gives CASSLRFASGRGEQYF.

The chain recombines TRBV11-3 with TRBJ1-3; TRBD1 is a possible D gene (6 bases). Germline V CDR1 and CDR2: SGHNT, YENEEA. V lost 11 bases, J lost 0 bases, and 20 bases lay in between. The CDR3 spans 16 residues. The CDR3 protein is CACNSTRGHSGNTIYF. The CDR3 region has the DNA TGTGCCTGCAACAGCACCAGGGGCCACTCTGGAAACACCATATATTTT.

This clone has just a few counts. V gene TRBV9 combines with J gene TRBJ2-1, with 7 nucleotides matching TRBD2. The CDR3 is 15 amino acids. From germline, CDR1 is SGDLS and CDR2 YYNGEE. V dropped 2 bases and J dropped 3; count of bases not matched to a gene: 5. This chain's CDR3 is CASSVGGPFYNEQFF. The CDR3 DNA reads TGTGCCAGCAGCGTGGGAGGGCCTTTCTACAATGAGCAGTTCTTC.

This sequence joins TRBV18 and TRBJ2-5, with D unresolved. Deletions cut 3 bases from V and 5 bases from J, with 7 bases between. The CDR3 is 12 residues long. In germline, CDR1 is KGHSH, CDR2 LQKENI. CDR3 protein: CASSPGPETQYF. The CDR3 coding sequence is TGTGCCAGCTCACCTGGGCCTGAGACCCAGTACTTC.

V and J are TRBV7-9 and TRBJ1-1; 9 positions agree with TRBD1. Germline V gene data show CDR1 as SEHNR and CDR2 as FQNEAQ (reference sequence). This CDR3 is built from 15 residues. V shed 6 bases, J shed 4 bases, and the junction held 9 bases outside the gene matches. The CDR3 loop is CASSSPDRGSTEAFF. In DNA form, the CDR3 reads TGTGCCAGCAGTTCTCCGGACAGGGGCTCCACTGAAGCTTTCTTT.

V usage is TRBV6-9 and J usage is TRBJ1-1; 9 nucleotides align to TRBD1. CDR3 length equals 12 residues. With V trimmed by 10 bases and J by 7 bases, 7 bases remained unmatched. Germline-derived CDR1 and CDR2 are MNHGY and SVAAGI. In DNA, the CDR3 is TGTGCCACTCCACAGGGGGCGGGTGAAGCTTTCTTT. Protein product: CATPQGAGEAFF.

This clone was counted a single time. CDR3 coding DNA: TGTGCCAGCAGCGAGGAGGGACAGTCCTACGAGCAGTACTTC. Translated, it gives CASSEEGQSYEQYF. This chain connects TRBV5-6 to TRBJ2-7; D perhaps matches TRBD1 (7 bases). This CDR3 spans 14 amino acids. With 4 bases removed from V and 1 base from J, the gap between germline ends came to 12 bases. The germline gives CDR1 SGHDT, CDR2 YYEEEE.

The CDR3 DNA reads as TGCGCCAGCAGCTTGGGGGCGGGAGCGTCCTACAATGAGCAGTTCTTC. Protein product: CASSLGAGASYNEQFF. This chain connects TRBV5-1 to TRBJ2-1; TRBD2 aligns across 7 bases. Germline-derived CDR1 and CDR2 are SGHRS and YFSETQ. This CDR3 contains 16 residues. V dropped 0 bases and J dropped 1; count of bases not matched to a gene: 4.

The chain has TRBV2 and TRBJ2-7, with 8 bases that match TRBD1. CDR1 SNHLY and CDR2 FYNNEI come from the germline V gene. The CDR3 extends over 12 amino acids. Trimming removed 11 bases from V and 2 bases from J; junction bases left unmatched: 5. CDR3 bases: TGTGCCGGGGGACAGGAAACCTACGAGCAGTACTTC. As protein: CAGGQETYEQYF. Supplemented by reference TRBV2 and TRBJ2-7, the full variable domain reads EPEVTQTPSHQVTQMGQEVILRCVPISNHLYFYWYRQILGQKVEFLVSFYNNEISEKSEIFDDQFSVERPDGSNFTLKIRSTKLEDSAMYFCAGGQETYEQYFGPGTRLTVT.

The chain uses TRBV15 and TRBJ2-5; TRBD2 aligns across 8 bases. This CDR3 comprises 15 residues. Per the germline V gene, CDR1 is LNHNV and CDR2 is YYDKDF (reference sequence). V shed 4 bases and J 4 bases; nucleotides not matched to a gene: 8. DNA of the CDR3: TGTGCCACCAGCACCTCGGGGGGGCGAGGAGAGACCCAGTACTTC. It translates to CATSTSGGRGETQYF. Combining the CDR3 with reference TRBV15 and TRBJ2-5 gives the whole variable domain DAMVIQNPRYQVTQFGKPVTLSCSQTLNHNVMYWYQQKSSQAPKLLFHYYDKDFNNEADTPDNFQSRRPNTSFCFLDIRSPGLGDTAMYLCATSTSGGRGETQYFGPGTRLLVL.

As to this clone: The junction departs from germline at one end; a sequencing error may be responsible. V is TRBV7-9 and J is TRBJ1-3; D possibly corresponds to TRBD1 (5 bases). Germline V gene lookup returns CDR1 SEHNR and CDR2 FQNEAQ (reference sequence). The CDR3 has 16 residues. In DNA, the CDR3 is TGTTCCAGCAGCTTAGCTGGGGGAGGCTCTGGAAACACCATATATTTT. This translates into CSSSLAGGGSGNTIYF. The full variable domain, completed using reference TRBV7-9 and TRBJ1-3, is DTGVSQNPRHKITKRGQNVTFRCDPISEHNRLYWYRQTLGQGPEFLTYFQNEAQLEKSRLLSDRFSAERPKGSFSTLEIQRTEQGDSAMYLCSSSLAGGGSGNTIYFGEGSWLTVV.

The CDR3 spells CASSGARVGEQYF. CDR3 DNA: TGCGCCAGCAGCGGAGCACGGGTAGGCGAGCAGTACTTC. The rearrangement links TRBV5-1 to TRBJ2-7; D unclear. Between the trimmed V and J ends, which lost 4 bases and 6 bases, there was a span of 14 bases. The CDR3 is made up of 13 amino acids. Germline assignment: CDR1 SGHRS and CDR2 YFSETQ.